The entry below describes one T cell receptor (beta chain). The CDR3 has 10 residues. V lost 4 bases and J 6 bases, leaving 6 bases between the germline ends. Germline V gene sequence: CDR1 DFQATT, CDR2 SNEGSKA (reference sequence). This record comes from a study of patients and donors after allogeneic stem cell transplantation. TCRdb called the RT-PCR reads again in MiXCR, with one record for every CDR3 protein. This sample has about 40,000 distinct CDR3 sequences, with about 31% found just once. This TCR came from a human donor who was either an allogeneic HSCT recipient or a stem cell or donor lymphocyte infusion donor (not recorded which). It is not recorded whose cells these are; they may come from a transplant donor. The chain joins TRBV20-1 to TRBJ1-2, with D uncertain. The sequenced material came from blood, either unsorted or a sorted T cell fraction (not recorded which). CDR3 amino acids: CSAIVNGYTF. DNA of the CDR3: TGCAGTGCTATAGTGAATGGCTACACCTTC.